These T cell receptor beta chains were read from a single sample in a study of response to subunit inactivated influenza vaccine. TCRdb reprocessed the RT-PCR reads via MiXCR and lists one record per CDR3 protein. The profile covers about 500,000 distinct CDR3 sequences, with more than 15% appearing a single time and less than 4% taken by the ten largest. The sample consisted of CD4+ T cells sorted from PBMCs, taken roughly 24 months after vaccination. The receptors were sampled from a man aged 50 to 69 who received an inactivated influenza vaccine. Each CDR3 is given with its conserved first and last residue. A D gene is named only where the DNA matches it firmly. Rows give clone size only sometimes, using once, few, many, or a class for an expanded clone.

>TRBV18|few|NA|TRBJ2-5
TGTGCCAGCTCACTTTTCGAAGGACAGTTACAAGAGACCCAGTACTTC
CASSLFEGQLQETQYF
>TRBV27|NA|NA|TRBJ2-1
TGTGCCAGCAGTTTTCAAACCTACAATGAGCAGTTCTTC
CASSFQTYNEQFF
>TRBV28|few|NA|TRBJ2-2
TGTGCCAGCAGCCCCCACACGGGGTTGACCGGGGAGCTGTTTTTT
CASSPHTGLTGELFF
>TRBV2|few|TRBD2|TRBJ2-5
TGTGCCAGCAGTCAACCGGGACTAGCGGCACAAGAGACCCAGTACTTC
CASSQPGLAAQETQYF
>TRBV7-2|once|NA|TRBJ1-4
TGTGCCAGCAGCATTAAGGGAGGGACGGAACTGTTTTTT
CASSIKGGTELFF
>TRBV29-1|few|TRBD2|TRBJ2-7
TGCAGCGTTTCGACGGGGGGGCCTTACGAGCAGTACTTC
CSVSTGGPYEQYF
>TRBV6-1|NA|TRBD2|TRBJ2-7
TGTGCCAGCAGACAACTAGCGGAACTAACCTACGAGCAGTACTTC
CASRQLAELTYEQYF
>TRBV20-1|few|NA|TRBJ2-1
TGCAGTGTCCCAGACTGGACAGACAATGAGCAGTTCTTC
CSVPDWTDNEQFF
>TRBV6-5|few|NA|TRBJ2-7
TGTGCCAGCAGCTACCAGCGGGACAGCTACGAGCAGTACTTC
CASSYQRDSYEQYF
>TRBV12-3/TRBV12-4|NA|NA|TRBJ1-1
TGTGCCAGCAGGCTAGCAGGGAGCACTGAAGCTTTCTTT
CASRLAGSTEAFF
>TRBV27|few|TRBD2|TRBJ2-3
TGTGCCAGCAGGGGACTAGCGATGTGGGATACGCAGTATTTT
CASRGLAMWDTQYF
>TRBV28|few|NA|TRBJ1-5
TGTGCCAGCAGAAGATCCGGAAGCAATCAGCCCCAGCATTTT
CASRRSGSNQPQHF